Included here is one TCR beta chain sequence, with context. Its antigen remains unidentified. Second-dose intervals of approximately 4 or approximately 12 weeks were pooled. The CDR3 length is 15 residues. The V gene lost 0 bases and the J gene lost 4 bases, with 10 bases spanning the gap. Only in-frame clones appear in the TCRdb table, and some are missing; sequencing was by immunoSEQ multiplex PCR. Counted here are 90,000 to 150,000 clones, more than 75% occurring once; the ten biggest clones make up around 3.8%. This sample stems from a study of T cell responses to AZD1222 COVID-19 vaccine. Notes on the study in general: Spike-wide coverage was observed for vaccine-associated CD4 TCRs, with dominant responses at 160-218 and 743-854. The study found Spike-specific TCR breadth and depth rose after two AZD1222 doses.

This chain uses TRBV23-1 with TRBJ1-5; a possible D gene is TRBD1 (6 bases). TRBV23-1 is identified as an open reading frame with a role that is uncertain. This TCR was recovered from an adult who received the AZD1222 COVID-19 vaccine. The sequenced sample was peripheral blood, obtained 28 days after the second AZD1222 dose. In DNA form, the CDR3 reads TGCGCCAGCAGTCAATCCCGGGGACAAAATCAGCCCCAGCATTTT. Protein product: CASSQSRGQNQPQHF.